A selection of T cell receptor beta chains follows, all from one sample in a study of post-analysis software for immune sequencing data. TCRdb re-called the PCR reads through MiXCR, storing one row per CDR3 protein. The sample contains hundreds of thousands of distinct CDR3 sequences, 25% to 30% of which appear only once. The sample was blood. The receptors come from a girl aged 10-17 years with multiple sclerosis. CDR3s include the opening cysteine and the closing phenylalanine or tryptophan. The size field is filled for only some rows; it gives once, few, many or a size class.

>.|TRBV7-2|15
CASSPRTGGHQPQHF
>.|TRBV29-1|17
CSVDPPPGQGFLDEQFF
>.|TRBV7-2|14
CASSLIRGNTEAFF
>few|TRBV7-8|14
CASSLEVAAGELFF
>.|TRBV19|18
CASSMYRLAGGAYNEQFF
>.|TRBV5-1|15
CASSVTGWGTDTQYF
>few|TRBV6-4|15
CASSDTSGGRNEQFF
>few|TRBV5-1|16
CASYLLPGSSYNEQFF
>many|TRBV5-1|15
CASSPLVPSTDTQYF
>few|TRBV20-1|14
CSASQGAGLGEQYF
>.|TRBV7-8|15
CASSLKSGGYNEQFF
>.|TRBV20-1|12
CSASDLTDTQYF
>.|TRBV20-1|16
CSARPTTGVSLYEQYF
>.|TRBV5-1|15
CASSLGSRSNTEAFF
>once|TRBV5-1|12
CASSLDGNGYTF
>few|TRBV20-1|13
CSGHNRVTDTQYF
>.|TRBV20-1|15
CSVRTGKGSYNEQCF
>few|TRBV20-1|12
CSAILPPYEQYF
>once|TRBV28|16
CASSHRGGVWEETQYF
>.|TRBV5-1|15
CASSLGSFRDEKLFF
>.|TRBV29-1|12
CSVGAGFEKLYF
>.|TRBV20-1|12
CRGSQGAGEQYF
>.|TRBV7-9|15
CASSNVAGGVNEQFF
>few|TRBV11-2|16
CASRHNRAGLQETQYF
>few|TRBV5-1|14
CASSLRRGATEAFF
>few|TRBV29-1|15
CSGDSGPSSYNEQYF
>few|TRBV6-5|14
CASSYGAAGQPLHF
>many|TRBV20-1|11
CSARGQLEQYF
>few|TRBV4-1|15
CASTLAGGTYNERFF
>.|TRBV5-1|13
CASRGNSVYEQYF
>few|TRBV7-2|12
CASSRRAYGYTF
>.|TRBV5-1|15
CASSLAGAFAETQYF
>.|TRBV20-1|22
CSAGRWGSQRTSGSSFQETQYF
>.|TRBV11-1|14
CASSFSLAVDEQFF
>few|TRBV4-2|20
CASSRSGTSGRHVFKNIQYF
>.|TRBV15|17
CATSRDYETSGTDTQYF
>few|TRBV20-1|15
CSARLGGVPYNEQFF
>.|TRBV12-3/TRBV12-4|16
CASSPPRSGSFDEQYF
>many|TRBV29-1|13
CSALGGSSYEQYF
>.|TRBV5-1|14
CASSRDRSADTQYF